The rows below give T cell receptor beta chains drawn from one sample of a study of glioma-infiltrating T cells. TCRdb fed the multiplex PCR reads into MiXCR, producing one record per CDR3 protein. Here the sample spans 100,000 to 150,000 distinct CDR3 sequences, about 23% being singletons. The specimen was glioma tissue, nonneoplastic brain tissue, or PBMCs (not recorded which). These receptors all come from a human donor with low-grade glioma or glioblastoma, undergoing nonglioma brain surgery, or in good health (not recorded which). Both conserved end residues are part of each CDR3. The D gene is left open where the match is weak. The size entry is marked missing in some rows and otherwise reads once, few, many or a size class.

v_gene: TRBV4-1
abundance: -
d_gene: TRBD1
j_gene: TRBJ2-6
CDR3nt: TGCACCAGCAGCCAAGGCGGACAGGGGCCCTCAGGGGGGGCCAACGTCCTGACTTTC
CDR3aa: CTSSQGGQGPSGGANVLTF

v_gene: TRBV7-2
abundance: many
d_gene: -
j_gene: TRBJ1-1
CDR3nt: TGTGCCAGCAGCTTAGAGCCGAACACTGAAGCTTTCTTT
CDR3aa: CASSLEPNTEAFF

v_gene: TRBV27
abundance: -
d_gene: -
j_gene: TRBJ1-5
CDR3nt: TGTGCCAGCAGTTCCTCCGACAAAAGATCTCATCCCCAGCATTTT
CDR3aa: CASSSSDKRSHPQHF

v_gene: TRBV27
abundance: -
d_gene: -
j_gene: TRBJ2-7
CDR3nt: TGTGCCAGCAGTTTCGGGCCTTCCTGCGAGCAGTACTTC
CDR3aa: CASSFGPSCEQYF

v_gene: TRBV6-1
abundance: many
d_gene: -
j_gene: TRBJ1-1
CDR3nt: TGTGCCAGCTTAATTACGGCAGCCCTGAACACTGAAGCTTTCTTT
CDR3aa: CASLITAALNTEAFF

v_gene: TRBV12-3/TRBV12-4
abundance: -
d_gene: TRBD1
j_gene: TRBJ2-1
CDR3nt: TGTGCCAGCACCCGGACAGGGGATGAGCAGTTCTTC
CDR3aa: CASTRTGDEQFF

v_gene: TRBV15
abundance: many
d_gene: -
j_gene: TRBJ2-6
CDR3nt: TGTGCCACCAGCAGAGATCGTTCTCAGGGGCCTGGGGCCAACGTCCTGACTTTC
CDR3aa: CATSRDRSQGPGANVLTF

v_gene: TRBV20-1
abundance: once
d_gene: -
j_gene: TRBJ2-3
CDR3nt: TGCAGTGCTAGCTGGCCCGCAGATACGCATTATTTT
CDR3aa: CSASWPADTHYF

v_gene: TRBV28
abundance: many
d_gene: TRBD1
j_gene: TRBJ2-7
CDR3nt: TGTGCCAGCAGTTTCCTGGGGACAGCACCCCCTCGCGAGCAGTACTTC
CDR3aa: CASSFLGTAPPREQYF

v_gene: TRBV4-2
abundance: many
d_gene: TRBD2
j_gene: TRBJ2-4
CDR3nt: TGTGCCAGCAGCCAAGAGGGAAGGACTAGCGGGAACAAAAACATTCAGTACTTC
CDR3aa: CASSQEGRTSGNKNIQYF

v_gene: TRBV4-1
abundance: many
d_gene: -
j_gene: TRBJ2-4
CDR3nt: TGCGCCAGCAGCCAAGACTCGGGACACTCTAACATTCAGTACTTC
CDR3aa: CASSQDSGHSNIQYF

v_gene: TRBV7-9
abundance: many
d_gene: -
j_gene: TRBJ1-2
CDR3nt: TGTGCCAGCAGCTTAGAGACGGCACTTAACTATGGCTACACCTTC
CDR3aa: CASSLETALNYGYTF

v_gene: TRBV6-1
abundance: many
d_gene: -
j_gene: TRBJ1-1
CDR3nt: TGTGCCAGCAGTTTTTTCGACCGTAGTGAAGCTTTCTTT
CDR3aa: CASSFFDRSEAFF

v_gene: TRBV3-1
abundance: -
d_gene: -
j_gene: TRBJ2-4
CDR3nt: TGTGCCAGCAGCCAAGATTTCGGAAACATTCAGTACTTC
CDR3aa: CASSQDFGNIQYF

v_gene: TRBV3-1
abundance: few
d_gene: -
j_gene: TRBJ1-3
CDR3nt: TGTGCCAGCGCTTCGCCGGGAAACACCATATATTTT
CDR3aa: CASASPGNTIYF